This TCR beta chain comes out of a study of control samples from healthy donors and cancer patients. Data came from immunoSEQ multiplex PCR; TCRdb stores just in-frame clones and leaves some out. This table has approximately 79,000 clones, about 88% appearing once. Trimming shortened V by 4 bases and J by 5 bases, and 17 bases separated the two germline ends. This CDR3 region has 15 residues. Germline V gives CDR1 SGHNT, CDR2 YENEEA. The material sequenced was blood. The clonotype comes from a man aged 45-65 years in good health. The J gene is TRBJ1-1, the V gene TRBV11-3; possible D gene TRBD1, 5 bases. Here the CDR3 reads CASSSAGRVFTEAFF. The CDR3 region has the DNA TGTGCCAGCAGCTCGGCAGGGCGAGTATTTACTGAAGCTTTCTTT.